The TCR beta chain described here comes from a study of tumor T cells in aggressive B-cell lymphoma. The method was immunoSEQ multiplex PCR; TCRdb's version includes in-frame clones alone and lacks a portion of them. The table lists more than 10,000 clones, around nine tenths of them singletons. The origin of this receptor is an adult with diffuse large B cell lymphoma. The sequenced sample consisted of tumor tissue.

In nucleotides, the CDR3 is TGCACCAGCATCTTACTAGCGGGGGTCACGGGGGAGACCCAGTACTTC. Translating gives CTSILLAGVTGETQYF. The chain has TRBV1 and TRBJ2-5; the D call in the table, TRBD2, was not verified against the DNA. TRBV1 is a documented pseudogene. The CDR3 contains 16 residues.